This T cell receptor beta chain was recorded in a study of blood T cells in healthy people across ages. The CDR3 covers 15 residues. The germline CDR1 and CDR2 sequences are LNHNV and YYDKDF (reference sequence). Deletions cut 7 bases from V and 0 bases from J, with 12 bases between. The use of a sample-barcoded 5' primer and a J-beta primer mix characterized a second PCR of roughly 7 to 11 cycles. One entry per CDR3 protein, called by TCRdb with MiXCR from the 5' RACE reads. The sample has some 1.4 million distinct CDR3 sequences; roughly 45% are singletons. This TCR derives from a woman younger than 35 in good health. V usage is TRBV15 and J usage is TRBJ2-2; D remains unclear. Sequencing was done on a sample of blood. This chain's CDR3 is CATTPTTANTGELFF. Here the CDR3 DNA reads TGTGCCACCACCCCGACGACCGCGAACACCGGGGAGCTGTTTTTT.